This T cell receptor (beta chain) was sequenced during a study of cytomegalovirus exposure and HLA in healthy donors. Study at large: Among roughly 180 million T cells, an earlier analysis found approximately 110 million unique TCR beta sequences. General study points: Owing to their indistinguishability, certain V segments, notably TRBV6-2 and TRBV6-3, were excluded. TCR beta sequences numbering over 15,000 were associated with HLA alleles at 0.05 false discovery rate in a later analysis.

The PCR contained 60 Vbeta and 13 Jbeta primers. Using immunoSEQ multiplex PCR, the repertoire was profiled, and TCRdb retains in-frame clones only, with some absent. The table lists 150,000 or so clones, roughly 70% of them singletons. Comments on this clone: Its specificity is not known.

Germline-derived CDR1 and CDR2 are SGHTA and FQGTGA. The CDR3 has 13 amino acids. V gave up 0 bases and J gave up 3 bases, with 3 bases separating them. The chain is built from TRBV7-3 and TRBJ1-3, with no clear D. The source material was PBMCs. The TCR originated in a man between 40 and 49 years old in good health and CMV-seropositive. The CDR3 here is CASSLTFGNTIYF. The DNA of the CDR3 is TGTGCCAGCAGCTTAACCTTTGGAAACACCATATATTTT.